The 14 T cell receptor beta chains below were found in one sample sequenced in a study of OX40 agonist ivuxolimab in advanced cancers. Receptors were amplified or captured by the immunoSEQ multiplex PCR assay. Drawn from immuneACCESS, this table holds only the in-frame rearrangements with V and J called that TCRdb kept. Clones are partly lost; checked studies trace under half to an unresolved V gene and leave the rest unexplained. Counted in this sample were tens of thousands of clones; nearly 90% of them appeared once. The leading ten clones occupy 0.33% of the sample. The material was CD4+ or CD8+ T cells sorted from blood, obtained in a trial of the OX40 agonist ivuxolimab. These receptors originate from an adult with an advanced solid tumor such as melanoma, head and neck, liver or kidney cancer.

A word on this clone: Other DNA sequences from this sample encode an identical CDR3 as well. This sequence joins TRBV19 and TRBJ2-5; unclear D gene. This CDR3 is built from 13 residues. Trimming pared 3 bases from V and 2 bases from J, leaving 7 bases between. From germline, CDR1 is LNHDA and CDR2 SQIVND (reference sequence). The DNA of the CDR3 is TGTGCCAGTAGTATTAACAGACAAGAGACCCAGTACTTC. Protein product: CASSINRQETQYF. The full variable domain, with the rest looked up from reference TRBV19 and TRBJ2-5, is DGGITQSPKYLFRKEGQNVTLSCEQNLNHDAMYWYRQDPGQGLRLIYYSQIVNDFQKGDIAEGYSVSREKKESFPLTVTSAQKNPTAFYLCASSINRQETQYFGPGTRLLVL.

This chain uses TRBV6-5 with TRBJ1-2, with a tentative D call TRBD1 (6 bases). Germline V gives CDR1 MNHEY, CDR2 SVGAGI. This CDR3 region has 13 residues. With 6 bases removed from V and 6 bases from J, the gap between germline ends came to 14 bases. The CDR3 loop is CASSRTGSDGYTF. In DNA form, the CDR3 reads TGTGCCAGCAGCCGTACAGGGAGTGATGGCTACACCTTC.

This clone has just a few counts. This sequence joins TRBV7-2 and TRBJ2-1; 8 positions agree with TRBD1. Germline V gene data show CDR1 as SGHTA and CDR2 as FQGNSA. V lost 5 bases to trimming and J lost 9 bases; unmatched junction nucleotides: 9. This CDR3 has 14 residues. The CDR3 DNA reads as TGTGCCAGCAGCCTAGGACAGGGATTCGGTGAGCAGTTCTTC. It encodes CASSLGQGFGEQFF. Full variable domain (remainder filled in from reference TRBV7-2 and TRBJ2-1): GAGVSQSPSNKVTEKGKDVELRCDPISGHTALYWYRQSLGQGLEFLIYFQGNSAPDKSGLPSDRFSAERTGGSVSTLTIQRTQQEDSAVYLCASSLGQGFGEQFFGPGTRLTVL.

This sequence joins TRBV28 and TRBJ2-4, with TRBD1 matching 7 bases. The CDR3 loop spans 15 amino acids. The germline gives CDR1 MDHEN, CDR2 SYDVKM. Trimming cost V 4 bases and J 1 base; bases outside gene matches: 4. The CDR3: CASSSGGAAKNIQYF. The CDR3 DNA reads as TGTGCCAGCAGTTCAGGGGGAGCGGCCAAAAACATTCAGTACTTC.

This clone came up once. The CDR3 loop reads CASIHDGSSYEQYF. The CDR3 nucleotides are TGTGCCAGCATCCACGATGGTAGCTCCTACGAGCAGTACTTC. The chain is built from TRBV28 and TRBJ2-7; D ambiguous. The CDR3 has 14 amino acids. The ends were cut back, 7 bases at V and 0 bases at J, with 13 bases in the middle. In germline, CDR1 is MDHEN, CDR2 SYDVKM.

The V and J genes are TRBV28 and TRBJ1-2; the D gene is possibly TRBD1 (5 bases). This CDR3 is built from 12 residues. With 6 bases removed from V and 5 bases from J, the gap between germline ends came to 10 bases. Germline CDR1 is MDHEN and CDR2 is SYDVKM. CDR3 nucleotides: TGTGCCAGCAGCCGCGACAGTTATGGCTACACCTTC. Translated, it gives CASSRDSYGYTF.

The chain links TRBV6-6 to TRBJ1-1; no reliable D call. The CDR3 consists of 11 residues. The germline V and J ends were trimmed by 0 bases and 7 bases, with 3 bases remaining between them. Germline V gives CDR1 MNHNY, CDR2 SVGAGI (reference sequence). CDR3 bases: TGTGCCAGCAGTTACTCAGGTGAAGCTTTCTTT. Amino acid sequence: CASSYSGEAFF.

The V and J genes are TRBV30 and TRBJ2-5, with D maybe TRBD2 (5 bases). The V gene's germline CDR1 is GTSNPN and CDR2 SVGIG (reference sequence). The V and J ends lost 5 bases and 5 bases respectively, with 12 bases between them. The CDR3 has 12 residues. The CDR3 nucleotides read TGTGCCTGGGGACTCAGACGGGAGACCCAGTACTTC. Amino acid sequence: CAWGLRRETQYF.

This clone has only a few counts. CDR3 DNA sequence: TGTGCCAGCAGCTTAGTCGACACCGGGGAGCTGTTTTTT. Translating gives CASSLVDTGELFF. The rearrangement uses TRBV7-8 and TRBJ2-2, with unresolved D. The length of the CDR3 is 13 residues. V was cut by 1 base and J by 3 bases, with 3 bases left in between. Germline V gene lookup returns CDR1 SGHVS and CDR2 FQNEAQ. Full variable domain (remainder filled in from reference TRBV7-8 and TRBJ2-2): GAGVSQSPRYKVAKRGQDVALRCDPISGHVSLFWYQQALGQGPEFLTYFQNEAQLDKSGLPSDRFFAERPEGSVSTLKIQRTQQEDSAVYLCASSLVDTGELFFGEGSRLTVL.

J is TRBJ2-7 and V is TRBV27; TRBD2 aligns across 12 bases. CDR3 length equals 16 residues. V dropped 4 bases and J dropped 3; count of bases not matched to a gene: 7. The germline CDR1 and CDR2 sequences are MNHEY and SMNVEV (reference sequence). The CDR3 region has the DNA TGTGCCAGCAGTTACCTCCCACTAGCGGGGGGCTACGAGCAGTACTTC. Its protein product is CASSYLPLAGGYEQYF.

This chain connects TRBV5-4 to TRBJ2-5; 7 bases map to TRBD2. Germline assignment: CDR1 SGHNT and CDR2 YYREEE (reference sequence). CDR3 length: 14 residues. J lost 5 bases, V lost 5 bases, and 9 bases had no gene match. The DNA for the CDR3 is TGTGCCAGCAGTGCCGGGACTATAAAGGAGACCCAGTACTTC. Translation: CASSAGTIKETQYF.

This clone has a handful of counts. The chain employs TRBV7-9 and TRBJ2-3; a weak D match, TRBD2 (5 bases). This CDR3 is built from 14 residues. V shed 5 bases and J shed 0 bases, with 9 bases lying between them. Germline CDR1 reads SEHNR; CDR2 reads FQNEAQ (reference sequence). Written as DNA, the CDR3 is TGTGCCAGCAGCGCGAGGGCTAGCACAGATACGCAGTATTTT. Amino acids: CASSARASTDTQYF.

This clone came up once. This sequence joins TRBV10-1 and TRBJ1-1; the D is unclear. Deletions cut 1 base from V and 7 bases from J, with 7 bases between. The germline gives CDR1 WNHNN, CDR2 SYGVQD (reference sequence). This CDR3 has 12 amino acids. This CDR3 is CASSEWLLEAFF. The CDR3 DNA reads TGCGCCAGCAGTGAGTGGCTACTTGAAGCTTTCTTT.

The V and J genes are TRBV19 and TRBJ1-5; D is unclear. The CDR3 is 16 amino acids. V dropped 6 bases and J dropped 5 bases, with 20 bases sitting between them. Germline CDR1 and CDR2: LNHDA and SQIVND (reference sequence). CDR3 coding DNA: TGTGCCAGTAGGCCGCAAGGGCAGCGAGATTATCAGCCCCAGCATTTT. Its protein product is CASRPQGQRDYQPQHF.